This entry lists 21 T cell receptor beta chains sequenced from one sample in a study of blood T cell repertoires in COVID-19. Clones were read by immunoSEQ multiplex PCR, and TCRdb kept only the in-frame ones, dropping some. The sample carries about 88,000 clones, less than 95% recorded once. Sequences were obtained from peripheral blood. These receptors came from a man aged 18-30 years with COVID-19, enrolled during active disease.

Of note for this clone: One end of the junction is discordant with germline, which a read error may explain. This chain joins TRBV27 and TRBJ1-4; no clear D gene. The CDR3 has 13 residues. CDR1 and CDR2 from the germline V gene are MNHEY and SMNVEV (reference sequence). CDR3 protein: CASRSLGARQLLF. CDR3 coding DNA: TGTGCCAGCAGGAGTTTAGGTGCGCGACAACTGCTTTTT.

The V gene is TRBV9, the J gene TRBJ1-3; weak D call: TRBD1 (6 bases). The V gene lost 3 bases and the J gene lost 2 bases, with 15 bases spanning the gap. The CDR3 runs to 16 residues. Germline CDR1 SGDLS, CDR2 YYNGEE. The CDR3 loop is CASSAYGGAAGNTIYF. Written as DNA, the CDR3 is TGTGCCAGCAGCGCGTACGGGGGGGCAGCTGGAAACACCATATATTTT. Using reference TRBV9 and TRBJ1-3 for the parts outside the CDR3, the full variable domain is DSGVTQTPKHLITATGQRVTLRCSPRSGDLSVYWYQQSLDQGLQFLIQYYNGEERAKGNILERFSAQQFPDLHSELNLSSLELGDSALYFCASSAYGGAAGNTIYFGEGSWLTVV.

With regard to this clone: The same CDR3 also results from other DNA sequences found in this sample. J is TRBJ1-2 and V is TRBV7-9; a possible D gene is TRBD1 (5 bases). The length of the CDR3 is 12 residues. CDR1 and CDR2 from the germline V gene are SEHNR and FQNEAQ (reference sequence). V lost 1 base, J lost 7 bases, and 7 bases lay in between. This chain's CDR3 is CASSLGGGGYTF. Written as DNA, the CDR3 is TGTGCCAGCAGCTTAGGGGGCGGTGGCTACACCTTC.

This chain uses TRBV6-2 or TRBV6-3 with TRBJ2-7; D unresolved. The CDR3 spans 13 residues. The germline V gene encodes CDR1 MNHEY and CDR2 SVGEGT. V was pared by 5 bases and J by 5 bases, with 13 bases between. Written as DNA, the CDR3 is TGTGCCAGCAGTGAGTACAGTATACACGAGCAGTACTTC. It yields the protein CASSEYSIHEQYF.

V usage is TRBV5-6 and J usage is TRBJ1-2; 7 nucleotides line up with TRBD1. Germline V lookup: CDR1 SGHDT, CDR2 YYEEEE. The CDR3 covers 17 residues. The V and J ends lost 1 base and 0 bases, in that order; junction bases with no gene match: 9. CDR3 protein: CASSLSGQGESNYGYTF. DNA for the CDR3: TGTGCCAGCAGCTTGTCTGGCCAGGGGGAATCTAACTATGGCTACACCTTC.

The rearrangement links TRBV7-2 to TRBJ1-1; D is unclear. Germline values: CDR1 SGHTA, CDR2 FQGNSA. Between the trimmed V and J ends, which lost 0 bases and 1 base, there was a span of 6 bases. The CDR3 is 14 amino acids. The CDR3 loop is CASSLAGGNTEAFF. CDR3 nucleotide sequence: TGTGCCAGCAGCTTAGCGGGAGGGAACACTGAAGCTTTCTTT.

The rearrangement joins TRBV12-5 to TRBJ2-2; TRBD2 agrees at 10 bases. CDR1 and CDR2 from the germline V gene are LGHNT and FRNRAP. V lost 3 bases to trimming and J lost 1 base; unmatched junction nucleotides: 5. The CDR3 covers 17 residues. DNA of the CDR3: TGTGCTAGTGGTTTCCGGACTAGCGGAAAGAACACCGGGGAGCTGTTTTTT. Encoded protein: CASGFRTSGKNTGELFF.

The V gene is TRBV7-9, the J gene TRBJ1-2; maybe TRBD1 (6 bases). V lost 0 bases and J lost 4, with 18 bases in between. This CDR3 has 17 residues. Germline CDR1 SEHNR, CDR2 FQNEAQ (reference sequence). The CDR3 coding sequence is TGTGCCAGCAGCTTAGCTCCTATGACAGGAAAATCCTATGGCTACACCTTC. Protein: CASSLAPMTGKSYGYTF. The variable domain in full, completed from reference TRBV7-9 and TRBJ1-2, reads DTGVSQNPRHKITKRGQNVTFRCDPISEHNRLYWYRQTLGQGPEFLTYFQNEAQLEKSRLLSDRFSAERPKGSFSTLEIQRTEQGDSAMYLCASSLAPMTGKSYGYTFGSGTRLTVV.

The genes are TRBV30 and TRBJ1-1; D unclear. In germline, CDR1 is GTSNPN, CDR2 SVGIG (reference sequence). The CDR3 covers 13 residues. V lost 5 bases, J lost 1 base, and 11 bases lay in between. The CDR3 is CAWAFQKNTEAFF. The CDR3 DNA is TGTGCCTGGGCATTTCAGAAGAACACTGAAGCTTTCTTT.

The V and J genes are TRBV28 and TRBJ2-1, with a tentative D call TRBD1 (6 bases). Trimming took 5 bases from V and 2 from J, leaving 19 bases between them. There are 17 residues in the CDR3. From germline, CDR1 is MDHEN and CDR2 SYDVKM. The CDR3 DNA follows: TGTGCCAGCAGTCCGACAACCGGGACAAGTGCCTACAATGAGCAGTTCTTC. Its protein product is CASSPTTGTSAYNEQFF. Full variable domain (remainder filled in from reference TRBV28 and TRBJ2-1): DVKVTQSSRYLVKRTGEKVFLECVQDMDHENMFWYRQDPGLGLRLIYFSYDVKMKEKGDIPEGYSVSREKKERFSLILESASTNQTSMYLCASSPTTGTSAYNEQFFGPGTRLTVL.

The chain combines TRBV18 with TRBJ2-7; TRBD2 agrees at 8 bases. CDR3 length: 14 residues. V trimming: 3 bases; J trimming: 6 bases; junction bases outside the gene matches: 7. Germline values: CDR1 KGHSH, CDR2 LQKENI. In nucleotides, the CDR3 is TGTGCCAGCTCACCGGGACTAGACGTGTCCGAGCAGTACTTC. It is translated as CASSPGLDVSEQYF.

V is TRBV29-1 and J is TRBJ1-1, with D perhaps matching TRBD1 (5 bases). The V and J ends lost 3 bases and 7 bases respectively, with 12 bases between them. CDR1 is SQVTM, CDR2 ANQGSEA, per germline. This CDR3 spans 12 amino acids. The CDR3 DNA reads TGCAGCGTTGAGGGGGGAAGGGGTGAAGCTTTCTTT. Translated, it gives CSVEGGRGEAFF.

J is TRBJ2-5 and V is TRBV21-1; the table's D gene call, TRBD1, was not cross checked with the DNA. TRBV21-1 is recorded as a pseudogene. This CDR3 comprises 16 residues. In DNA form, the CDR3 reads TGTGCCAGCACTCCAATCCGGGACAGAACTCAAGAGACCCAGTACTTC. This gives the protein CASTPIRDRTQETQYF.

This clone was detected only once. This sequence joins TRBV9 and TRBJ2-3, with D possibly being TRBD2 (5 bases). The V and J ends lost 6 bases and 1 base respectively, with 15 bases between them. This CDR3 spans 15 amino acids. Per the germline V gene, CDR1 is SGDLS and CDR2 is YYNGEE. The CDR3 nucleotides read TGTGCCAGCACTCCCCTTGGGCGGGGCACAGATACGCAGTATTTT. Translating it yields CASTPLGRGTDTQYF.

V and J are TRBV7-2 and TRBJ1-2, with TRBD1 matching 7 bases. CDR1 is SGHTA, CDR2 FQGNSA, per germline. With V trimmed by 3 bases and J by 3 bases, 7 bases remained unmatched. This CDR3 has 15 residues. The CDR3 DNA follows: TGTGCCAGCAGCTTCAGGTACAGGGGAGACTATGGCTACACCTTC. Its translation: CASSFRYRGDYGYTF. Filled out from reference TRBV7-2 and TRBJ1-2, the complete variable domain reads GAGVSQSPSNKVTEKGKDVELRCDPISGHTALYWYRQSLGQGLEFLIYFQGNSAPDKSGLPSDRFSAERTGGSVSTLTIQRTQQEDSAVYLCASSFRYRGDYGYTFGSGTRLTVV.

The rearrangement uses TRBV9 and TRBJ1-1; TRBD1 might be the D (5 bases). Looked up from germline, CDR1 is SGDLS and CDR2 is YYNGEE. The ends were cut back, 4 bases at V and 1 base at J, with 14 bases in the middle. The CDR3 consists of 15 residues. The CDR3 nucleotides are TGTGCCAGCAGCAAACAGACGGGGGGGAACACTGAAGCTTTCTTT. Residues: CASSKQTGGNTEAFF.

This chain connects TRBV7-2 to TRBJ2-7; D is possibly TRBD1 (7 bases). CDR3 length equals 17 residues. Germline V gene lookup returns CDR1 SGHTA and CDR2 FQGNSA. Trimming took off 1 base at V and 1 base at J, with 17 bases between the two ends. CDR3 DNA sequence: TGTGCCAGCAGCTTAGTCGAGGGCAGGGGGGCGTCCTACGAGCAGTACTTC. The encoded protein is CASSLVEGRGASYEQYF. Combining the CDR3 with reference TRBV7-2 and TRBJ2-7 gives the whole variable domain GAGVSQSPSNKVTEKGKDVELRCDPISGHTALYWYRQSLGQGLEFLIYFQGNSAPDKSGLPSDRFSAERTGGSVSTLTIQRTQQEDSAVYLCASSLVEGRGASYEQYFGPGTRLTVT.

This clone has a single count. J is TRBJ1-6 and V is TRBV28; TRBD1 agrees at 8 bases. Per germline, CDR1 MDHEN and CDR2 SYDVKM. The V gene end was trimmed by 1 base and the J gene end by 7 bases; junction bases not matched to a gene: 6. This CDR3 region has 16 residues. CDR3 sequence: CASSLLTGGRNSPLHF. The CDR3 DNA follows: TGTGCCAGCAGTTTATTAACAGGGGGACGCAATTCACCCCTCCACTTT. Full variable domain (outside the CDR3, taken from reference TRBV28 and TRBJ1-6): DVKVTQSSRYLVKRTGEKVFLECVQDMDHENMFWYRQDPGLGLRLIYFSYDVKMKEKGDIPEGYSVSREKKERFSLILESASTNQTSMYLCASSLLTGGRNSPLHFGNGTRLTVT.

The CDR3 DNA sequence: TGTGCCACCAGCCCCCCGGGACAGGTCCTCTACGAGCAGTACTTC. Protein sequence: CATSPPGQVLYEQYF. V usage is TRBV15 and J usage is TRBJ2-7; 8 bases are a match to TRBD1. V lost 5 bases and J lost 3; bases outside the gene matches: 9. CDR3 size: 15 residues. Germline CDR1 and CDR2: LNHNV and YYDKDF (reference sequence).

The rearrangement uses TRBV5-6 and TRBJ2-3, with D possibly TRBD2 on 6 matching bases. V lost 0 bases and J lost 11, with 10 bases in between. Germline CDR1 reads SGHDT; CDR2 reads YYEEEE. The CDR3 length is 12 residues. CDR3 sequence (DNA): TGTGCCAGCAGCTTGGGCCCCGGGGGGCAGTATTTT. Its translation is CASSLGPGGQYF.

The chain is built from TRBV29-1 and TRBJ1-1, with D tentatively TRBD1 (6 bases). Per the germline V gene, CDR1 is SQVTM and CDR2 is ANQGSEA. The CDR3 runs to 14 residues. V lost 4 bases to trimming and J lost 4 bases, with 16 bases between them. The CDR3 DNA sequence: TGCAGCGTTGCGGATTACAGGGTGAGCACTGAAGCTTTCTTT. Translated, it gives CSVADYRVSTEAFF.